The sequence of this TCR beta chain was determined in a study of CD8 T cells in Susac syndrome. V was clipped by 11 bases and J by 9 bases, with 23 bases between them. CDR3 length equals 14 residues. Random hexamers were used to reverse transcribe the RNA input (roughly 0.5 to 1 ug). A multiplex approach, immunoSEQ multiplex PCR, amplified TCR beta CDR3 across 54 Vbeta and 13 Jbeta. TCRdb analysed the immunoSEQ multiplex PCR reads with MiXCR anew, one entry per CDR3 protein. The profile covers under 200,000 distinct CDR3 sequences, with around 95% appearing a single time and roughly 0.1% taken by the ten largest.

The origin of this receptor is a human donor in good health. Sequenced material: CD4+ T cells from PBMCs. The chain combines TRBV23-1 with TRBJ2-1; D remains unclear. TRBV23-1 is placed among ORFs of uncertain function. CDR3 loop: CALRIVLQKCEQFF. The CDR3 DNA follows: TGCGCCTTGAGGATCGTACTCCAGAAATGTGAGCAGTTCTTC.